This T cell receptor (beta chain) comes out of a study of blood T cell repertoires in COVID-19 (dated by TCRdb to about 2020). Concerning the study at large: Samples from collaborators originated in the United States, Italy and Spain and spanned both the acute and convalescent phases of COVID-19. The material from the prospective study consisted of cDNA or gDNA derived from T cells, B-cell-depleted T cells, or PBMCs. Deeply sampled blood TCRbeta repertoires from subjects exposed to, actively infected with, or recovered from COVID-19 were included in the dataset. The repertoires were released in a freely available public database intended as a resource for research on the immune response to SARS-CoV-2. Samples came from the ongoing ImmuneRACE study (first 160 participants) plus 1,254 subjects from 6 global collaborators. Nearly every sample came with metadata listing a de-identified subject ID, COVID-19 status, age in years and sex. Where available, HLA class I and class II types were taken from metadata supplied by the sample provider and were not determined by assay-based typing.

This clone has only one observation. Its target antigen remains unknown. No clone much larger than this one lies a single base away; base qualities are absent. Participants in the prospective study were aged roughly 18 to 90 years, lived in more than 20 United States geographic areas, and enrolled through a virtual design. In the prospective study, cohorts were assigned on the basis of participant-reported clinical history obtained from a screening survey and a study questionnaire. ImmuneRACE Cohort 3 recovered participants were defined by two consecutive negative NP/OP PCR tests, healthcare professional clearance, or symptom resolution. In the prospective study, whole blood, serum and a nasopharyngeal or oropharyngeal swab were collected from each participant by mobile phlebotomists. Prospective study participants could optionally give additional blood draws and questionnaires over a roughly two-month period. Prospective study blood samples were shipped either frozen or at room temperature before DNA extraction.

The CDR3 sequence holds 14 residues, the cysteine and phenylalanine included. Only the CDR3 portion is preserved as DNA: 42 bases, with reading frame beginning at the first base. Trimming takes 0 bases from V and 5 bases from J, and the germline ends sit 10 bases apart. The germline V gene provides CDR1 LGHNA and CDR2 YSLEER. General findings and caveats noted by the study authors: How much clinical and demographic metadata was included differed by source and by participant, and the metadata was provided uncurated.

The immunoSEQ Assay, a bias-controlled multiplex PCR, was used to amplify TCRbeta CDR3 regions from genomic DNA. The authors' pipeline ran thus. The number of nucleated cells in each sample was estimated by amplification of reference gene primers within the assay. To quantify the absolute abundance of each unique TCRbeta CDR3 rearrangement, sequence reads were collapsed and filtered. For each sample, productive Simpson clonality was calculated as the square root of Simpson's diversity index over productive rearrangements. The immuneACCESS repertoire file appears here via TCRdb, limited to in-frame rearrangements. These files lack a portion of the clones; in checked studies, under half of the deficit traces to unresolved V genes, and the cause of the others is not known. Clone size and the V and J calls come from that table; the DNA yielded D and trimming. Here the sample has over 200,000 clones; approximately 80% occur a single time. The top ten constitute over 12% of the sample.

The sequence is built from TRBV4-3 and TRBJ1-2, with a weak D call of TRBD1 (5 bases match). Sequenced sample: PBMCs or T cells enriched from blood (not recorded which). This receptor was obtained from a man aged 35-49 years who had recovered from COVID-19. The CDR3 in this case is CASSQDWAGYGYTF. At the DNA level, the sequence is TGCGCCAGCAGCCAAGATTGGGCAGGGTATGGCTACACCTTC.